One sample yielded the 21 T cell receptor beta chains listed below, sequenced in a study of OX40 agonist ivuxolimab in advanced cancers. Profiled with immunoSEQ multiplex PCR; TCRdb holds only in-frame clones, not every one. The sample holds approximately 34,000 clones, about 76% seen once. Specimen: CD4+ or CD8+ T cells sorted from blood, collected in a trial of the OX40 agonist ivuxolimab. The receptors shown here come from an adult with an advanced solid tumor such as melanoma, head and neck, liver or kidney cancer.

The gene calls are TRBV11-2 and TRBJ2-1; no reliable D call. V was trimmed by 2 bases and J by 4 bases, leaving 3 bases between them. CDR3 length: 12 residues. CDR1 is SGHAT and CDR2 is FQNNGV in the germline V gene. In DNA form, the CDR3 reads TGTGCCAGCAGCTTATCGTACAATGAGCAGTTCTTC. Encoded protein: CASSLSYNEQFF. The full variable domain, with the rest looked up from reference TRBV11-2 and TRBJ2-1, is EAGVAQSPRYKIIEKRQSVAFWCNPISGHATLYWYQQILGQGPKLLIQFQNNGVVDDSQLPKDRFSAERLKGVDSTLKIQPAKLEDSAVYLCASSLSYNEQFFGPGTRLTVL.

The V call is TRBV25-1, the J call TRBJ1-1, with TRBD1 as a possible D gene (5 bases). V was shortened by 7 bases and J by 4 bases, with 13 bases between the two germline ends. Germline loops: CDR1 MGHDK, CDR2 SYGVNS. The CDR3 contains 13 residues. CDR3 residues: CASTPAGGTEAFF. CDR3 nucleotide sequence: TGTGCCAGCACCCCAGCGGGGGGCACTGAAGCTTTCTTT. The whole variable domain, filled in from reference TRBV25-1 and TRBJ1-1, reads EADIYQTPRYLVIGTGKKITLECSQTMGHDKMYWYQQDPGMELHLIHYSYGVNSTEKGDLSSESTVSRIRTEHFPLTLESARPSHTSQYLCASTPAGGTEAFFGQGTRLTVV.

The chain carries TRBV5-4 and TRBJ2-7, with 9 bases matching TRBD2. J gave up 5 bases and V 0 bases, and 6 bases lay outside the gene matches. The CDR3 has 15 residues. The V gene's germline CDR1 is SGHNT and CDR2 YYREEE (reference sequence). CDR3 loop: CASSLGAGGNNEQYF. DNA of the CDR3: TGTGCCAGCAGCTTGGGAGCGGGGGGAAATAACGAGCAGTACTTC. The full variable domain, completed using reference TRBV5-4 and TRBJ2-7, is ETGVTQSPTHLIKTRGQQVTLRCSSQSGHNTVSWYQQALGQGPQFIFQYYREEENGRGNFPPRFSGLQFPNYSSELNVNALELDDSALYLCASSLGAGGNNEQYFGPGTRLTVT.

The rearrangement joins TRBV5-1 to TRBJ1-2, with D maybe TRBD1 (5 bases). The ends were cut back, 3 bases at V and 2 bases at J, with 14 bases in the middle. The CDR3 is 15 amino acids. Looked up from germline, CDR1 is SGHRS and CDR2 is YFSETQ. In DNA form, the CDR3 reads TGCGCCAGCAGCTCCGCTGGGGGGTCCAACTATGGCTACACCTTC. Protein product: CASSSAGGSNYGYTF.

This sequence joins TRBV7-9 and TRBJ2-2; TRBD2 matches 10 bases. Losses at the gene ends were 0 bases for V and 4 bases for J; bases not matched to a gene: 5. The CDR3 contains 17 residues. Germline V gives CDR1 SEHNR, CDR2 FQNEAQ (reference sequence). This CDR3 is CASSLARPSGSTGELFF. In DNA, the CDR3 is TGTGCCAGCAGCTTAGCGCGTCCTAGCGGGAGCACCGGGGAGCTGTTTTTT.

V and J are TRBV7-2 and TRBJ2-5, with D hard to call. The last part of the DNA fits TRBJ2-7 better; the J call may be wrong. Germline V gene data show CDR1 as SGHTA and CDR2 as FQGNSA. The CDR3 runs to 13 residues. The CDR3 DNA reads TGTGCCAGCAGCTTAGCAGGGTTCTACGAGCAGTACTTC. This encodes CASSLAGFYEQYF.

On this clone itself: A junction boundary mismatches the germline segment, possibly from a read error. The sample contains more than one DNA sequence encoding this CDR3. This chain uses TRBV9 with TRBJ1-2; 7 bases map to TRBD1. Germline V lookup: CDR1 SGDLS, CDR2 YYNGEE. This CDR3 is built from 14 residues. CDR3 coding DNA: TGTGCCAGCAGCGTAACAGGGGAACCCTATGGCTATACCTTC. Translation: CASSVTGEPYGYTF.

V is TRBV30 and J is TRBJ2-4, with D possibly TRBD1 on 6 matching bases. The CDR3 contains 13 residues. Germline V gene data show CDR1 as GTSNPN and CDR2 as SVGIG (reference sequence). The V end was cut by 2 bases, the J end by 9 bases, with 14 bases between. In DNA form, the CDR3 reads TGTGCCTGGAGTTTCGGACAGTTAGGCATTCAGTACTTC. Protein: CAWSFGQLGIQYF.

This chain uses TRBV18 with TRBJ2-1, with 7 nucleotides matching TRBD1. The CDR3 consists of 13 residues. The V segment lost 4 bases and the J segment 7 bases; nucleotides outside the gene matches: 4. Germline lookup yields CDR1 KGHSH and CDR2 LQKENI. The CDR3 sequence: CASSRQGGNEQFF. Written as DNA, the CDR3 is TGTGCCAGCTCACGACAGGGTGGGAATGAGCAGTTCTTC.

The DNA of the CDR3 is TGTGCCAGCAGTTTACGGGGTGGAGGGGTAGGGAATCAGCCCCAGCATTTT. Residues: CASSLRGGGVGNQPQHF. The chain couples TRBV27 to TRBJ1-5, with TRBD1 as a possible D gene (5 bases). Germline CDR1 reads MNHEY; CDR2 reads SMNVEV (reference sequence). Trimming shortened V by 2 bases and J by 4 bases, and 18 bases separated the two germline ends. The CDR3 covers 17 residues.

This clone was counted between two and nine times. The CDR3: CASSATSNQPQHF. The DNA for the CDR3 is TGTGCCAGCAGCGCAACAAGCAATCAGCCCCAGCATTTT. The chain couples TRBV6-1 to TRBJ1-5, with D uncertain. Germline CDR1 reads MNHNS; CDR2 reads SASEGT. With 6 bases removed from V and 1 base from J, the gap between germline ends came to 7 bases. CDR3 length: 13 residues.

This rearrangement joins TRBV5-4 to TRBJ2-3; the match to TRBD1 covers 8 bases. Unmatched junction bases numbered 7, after V lost 4 bases and J lost 3 bases. This CDR3 has 15 amino acids. CDR1 is SGHNT and CDR2 is YYREEE in the germline V gene (reference sequence). The CDR3 DNA follows: TGTGCCAGCAGCGGGTCTGGACAGGGAACAGATACGCAGTATTTT. Translation gives CASSGSGQGTDTQYF.

The chain employs TRBV19 and TRBJ2-3, with 7 bases fitting TRBD2. Germline CDR1 LNHDA, CDR2 SQIVND (reference sequence). The CDR3 runs to 16 residues. V shed 5 bases, J shed 6 bases, and the junction held 14 bases outside the gene matches. CDR3 sequence: CASSPGARGSRDTQYF. CDR3 nucleotide sequence: TGTGCCAGTAGTCCCGGAGCGCGCGGGAGTCGGGATACGCAGTATTTT. Full variable domain (outside the CDR3, taken from reference TRBV19 and TRBJ2-3): DGGITQSPKYLFRKEGQNVTLSCEQNLNHDAMYWYRQDPGQGLRLIYYSQIVNDFQKGDIAEGYSVSREKKESFPLTVTSAQKNPTAFYLCASSPGARGSRDTQYFGPGTRLTVL.

The chain recombines TRBV27 with TRBJ1-5, with D perhaps matching TRBD1 (5 bases). V lost 1 base, J lost 7 bases, and 14 bases lay in between. The germline CDR1 and CDR2 sequences are MNHEY and SMNVEV (reference sequence). CDR3 length equals 15 residues. The DNA of the CDR3 is TGTGCCAGCAGTTTATGGCTCAGGGTGAAACAGCCCCAGCATTTT. Translating gives CASSLWLRVKQPQHF.

Only one count was recorded for this clone. The CDR3 bases are TGTGCCACCAGCGGAACGAAGATGGACAGCCGGCGCTCCTACGAGCAGTACTTC. This gives the protein CATSGTKMDSRRSYEQYF. The chain joins TRBV15 to TRBJ2-7; D possibly corresponds to TRBD1 (6 bases). The CDR3 is 18 amino acids. V was pared by 5 bases and J by 0 bases, with 23 bases between. Germline V CDR1 and CDR2: LNHNV, YYDKDF (reference sequence).

This rearrangement joins TRBV7-2 to TRBJ2-1, with TRBD2 matching over 10 bases. V trimming: 2 bases; J trimming: 2 bases; junction bases outside the gene matches: 0. There are 15 residues in the CDR3. Per the germline V gene, CDR1 is SGHTA and CDR2 is FQGNSA. CDR3 in amino acids: CASSLSGGAYNEQFF. In DNA, the CDR3 is TGTGCCAGCAGCTTAAGCGGGGGGGCCTACAATGAGCAGTTCTTC.

J is TRBJ2-7 and V is TRBV7-9; no reliable D call. Trimming stripped 2 bases from V and 3 bases from J, with 11 bases between. The length of the CDR3 is 14 residues. The germline V gene encodes CDR1 SEHNR and CDR2 FQNEAQ (reference sequence). The CDR3 loop reads CASSLRHLHYEQYF. CDR3 nucleotide sequence: TGTGCCAGCAGCTTAAGGCACCTTCACTACGAGCAGTACTTC.

This sequence joins TRBV9 and TRBJ2-1; weak D call: TRBD2 (5 bases). The CDR3 consists of 16 residues. Germline V CDR1 and CDR2: SGDLS, YYNGEE. V lost 0 bases to trimming and J lost 4 bases, with 14 bases between them. CDR3 region: CASSVDGGSPYNEQFF. CDR3 bases: TGTGCCAGCAGCGTAGATGGCGGGTCCCCATACAATGAGCAGTTCTTC.

The table lists this clone with a few counts. The gene calls are TRBV28 and TRBJ1-1, with D perhaps matching TRBD1 (5 bases). The V end lost 5 bases, the J end lost 2 bases, and 15 bases lay between the germline ends. Germline V lookup: CDR1 MDHEN, CDR2 SYDVKM. There are 15 residues in the CDR3. CDR3 in amino acids: CASSPWRDLNTEAFF. CDR3 DNA sequence: TGTGCCAGCAGTCCCTGGCGGGACCTAAACACTGAAGCTTTCTTT.

V and J are TRBV4-2 and TRBJ1-1; D gene ambiguous. The V gene's germline CDR1 is LGHNA and CDR2 YNFKEQ. The germline V and J ends were trimmed by 4 bases and 3 bases, with 12 bases remaining between them. The CDR3 extends over 14 amino acids. The CDR3 DNA is TGTGCCAGCAGCCGAACTGGGTGGGACACTGAAGCTTTCTTT. Translating it yields CASSRTGWDTEAFF.

This clone occurred once. V gene TRBV9 combines with J gene TRBJ2-2; D is ambiguous. CDR3 length equals 12 residues. V lost 3 bases, J lost 4 bases, and 4 bases lay in between. Germline CDR1 reads SGDLS; CDR2 reads YYNGEE. CDR3 DNA sequence: TGTGCCAGCAGCGCCTCCACCGGGGAGCTGTTTTTT. This encodes CASSASTGELFF.